What follows is one TCR beta chain and its context. What antigen it recognizes has not been identified. Per-base quality was not reported, and no clone a single base away is much larger than it. TCRbeta CDR3 regions were amplified from genomic DNA using the immunoSEQ Assay, a bias-controlled multiplex PCR. The study's processing was this. Nucleated cell counts per sample were estimated from amplification of reference gene primers within the assay. To quantify the absolute abundance of each unique TCRbeta CDR3 rearrangement, sequence reads were collapsed and filtered. For each sample, productive Simpson clonality was calculated by taking the square root of Simpson's diversity index across productive rearrangements. Not all clones reach the TCRdb copy of this immuneACCESS table, which keeps in-frame sequences only. Checked studies attribute under half of the gap to unresolved V genes and leave the rest unexplained. That table is the source of V, J and clone size, and D and trimming were worked out from the DNA. This sample is represented by about 60,000 clones; 85% to 90% of them were singletons. Of the sample, approximately 1.3% is held by the ten largest clones.

The collaborating institutions used their own protocols to collect whole blood in K2EDTA tubes. For TCRbeta analysis, collaborators shipped samples as frozen whole blood, isolated PBMCs, or DNA extracted from either of those sample types. These data belong to a study of blood T cell repertoires in COVID-19 (dated by TCRdb to the early 2020s). Concerning the study at large: Samples from collaborators originated in the United States, Italy and Spain and spanned both the acute and convalescent phases of COVID-19. The repertoires were released in a freely available public database intended as a resource for research on the immune response to SARS-CoV-2. The material from the prospective study consisted of cDNA or gDNA derived from T cells, B-cell-depleted T cells, or PBMCs. Sample metadata almost always included a de-identified subject ID, COVID-19 status, age in years and sex. Deeply sampled blood TCRbeta repertoires from subjects exposed to, actively infected with, or recovered from COVID-19 were included in the dataset. Where available, HLA class I and class II types were taken from metadata supplied by the sample provider and were not determined by assay-based typing. The samples were drawn from the first 160 participants of the ongoing ImmuneRACE study and from roughly 1,300 subjects provided by 6 global collaborators.

After removal of 2 bases from V and 6 bases from J, the junction retains 6 bases not matched to a gene. The CDR3 runs 14 amino acids, cysteine and phenylalanine included. Only the CDR3 DNA is retained, 42 bases long and in frame from the first base. CDR1 LGHNA and CDR2 YSLEER are derived from the germline V gene. General study outcomes and caveats: Clinical and demographic metadata were provided uncurated, with the amount varying by source and participant.

The chain is assembled from TRBV4-3 and TRBJ1-1; the central 7 bases match TRBD1. The sequence was obtained from a man in his sixties with acute or convalescent COVID-19. Sequenced input: peripheral blood. Read as DNA, the sequence is TGCGCCAGCAGCCAACCTGGACAGGTCTCTGAAGCTTTCTTT. This sequence encodes CASSQPGQVSEAFF.